This is a list of T cell receptor beta chains from one sample in a study of human T cells and chemical hapten exposure. TCRdb ran MiXCR on the RACE reads and lists one entry per CDR3 protein. The profile shows approximately 350,000 distinct CDR3 sequences, about 7% of them singletons. The starting material was whole blood, obtained in connection with sensitization to the hapten diphenylcyclopropenone (DPC). These receptors originate from a woman under 30 with alopecia areata. Some clones in this sample may be carry-over from other donors' samples. Both conserved end residues are part of each CDR3. The D gene is left open where the match is weak. Not all rows give a size; the values are once, few, many and, for expanded clones, a class.

CDR3 length: 14
clone size: -
V gene: TRBV12-3/TRBV12-4
D gene: -
J gene: TRBJ1-3
CDR3 protein: CASGDTSSGNTIYF
CDR3 DNA: TGTGCCAGCGGAGACACAAGCTCTGGAAACACCATATATTTT

CDR3 length: 14
clone size: few
V gene: TRBV21-1
D gene: -
J gene: TRBJ1-4
CDR3 protein: CASRWDKTNEKLFF
CDR3 DNA: TGTGCCAGCAGGTGGGACAAGACTAATGAAAAACTGTTTTTT

CDR3 length: 15
clone size: many
V gene: TRBV5-1
D gene: -
J gene: TRBJ2-6
CDR3 protein: CASSFSLSGANVLTF
CDR3 DNA: TGCGCCAGCAGCTTTTCACTCTCTGGGGCCAACGTCCTGACTTTC

CDR3 length: 19
clone size: -
V gene: TRBV4-1
D gene: -
J gene: TRBJ1-1
CDR3 protein: CASSQGVLRGQRQGTEAFF
CDR3 DNA: TGCGCCAGCAGCCAAGGGGTTTTACGGGGGCAACGCCAGGGCACTGAAGCTTTCTTT

CDR3 length: 19
clone size: few
V gene: TRBV4-2
D gene: TRBD1
J gene: TRBJ1-1
CDR3 protein: CASSQPPSTGSGVNTEAFF
CDR3 DNA: TGTGCCAGCAGCCAACCCCCCTCGACAGGGAGTGGGGTGAACACTGAAGCTTTCTTT

CDR3 length: 14
clone size: -
V gene: TRBV24-1
D gene: -
J gene: TRBJ2-3
CDR3 protein: CATSDSAGTDTQYF
CDR3 DNA: TGTGCCACCAGTGATTCCGCCGGGACAGATACGCAGTATTTT

CDR3 length: 16
clone size: many
V gene: TRBV9
D gene: TRBD2
J gene: TRBJ2-3
CDR3 protein: CASSEGLGLITDTQYF
CDR3 DNA: TGTGCCAGCAGCGAGGGACTAGGCCTGATCACAGATACGCAGTATTTT

CDR3 length: 14
clone size: -
V gene: TRBV6-6
D gene: TRBD1
J gene: TRBJ1-5
CDR3 protein: CASSTQGAGQPQHF
CDR3 DNA: TGTGCCAGCAGCACACAGGGGGCAGGCCAGCCCCAGCATTTT

CDR3 length: 16
clone size: many
V gene: TRBV9
D gene: TRBD2
J gene: TRBJ2-3
CDR3 protein: CASSVALAGMADTQYF
CDR3 DNA: TGTGCCAGCAGCGTAGCACTAGCGGGGATGGCAGATACGCAGTATTTT

CDR3 length: 15
clone size: many
V gene: TRBV6-6
D gene: -
J gene: TRBJ2-1
CDR3 protein: CASSSKGGFNNEQFF
CDR3 DNA: TGTGCCAGCAGTTCGAAGGGGGGATTCAACAATGAGCAGTTCTTC

CDR3 length: 15
clone size: -
V gene: TRBV12-3/TRBV12-4
D gene: TRBD2
J gene: TRBJ2-7
CDR3 protein: CASSLWTSGGYEQYF
CDR3 DNA: TGTGCCAGCAGTCTATGGACTAGCGGGGGTTACGAGCAGTACTTC

CDR3 length: 12
clone size: few
V gene: TRBV5-1
D gene: TRBD1
J gene: TRBJ2-7
CDR3 protein: CASSSQGDEQYF
CDR3 DNA: TGCGCCAGCAGCTCACAGGGGGACGAGCAGTACTTC

CDR3 length: 13
clone size: few
V gene: TRBV27
D gene: -
J gene: TRBJ1-4
CDR3 protein: CASSSGINEKLFF
CDR3 DNA: TGTGCCAGCAGTTCGGGCATTAATGAAAAACTGTTTTTT

CDR3 length: 16
clone size: few
V gene: TRBV6-5
D gene: -
J gene: TRBJ1-1
CDR3 protein: CASSSQGQIMNTEAFF
CDR3 DNA: TGTGCCAGCAGTTCACAGGGACAAATTATGAACACTGAAGCTTTCTTT

CDR3 length: 13
clone size: many
V gene: TRBV29-1
D gene: -
J gene: TRBJ1-6
CDR3 protein: CSVAVSYNSPLHF
CDR3 DNA: TGCAGCGTGGCAGTCTCCTATAATTCACCCCTCCACTTT

CDR3 length: 16
clone size: many
V gene: TRBV5-1
D gene: -
J gene: TRBJ2-6
CDR3 protein: CASSLLGTSGANVLTF
CDR3 DNA: TGCGCCAGCAGCTTGCTTGGGACCTCTGGGGCCAACGTCCTGACTTTC

CDR3 length: 17
clone size: few
V gene: TRBV4-2
D gene: -
J gene: TRBJ2-1
CDR3 protein: CASSQDVRTEASNEQFF
CDR3 DNA: TGTGCCAGCAGCCAAGATGTTAGGACAGAGGCTAGCAATGAGCAGTTCTTC

CDR3 length: 15
clone size: many
V gene: TRBV2
D gene: TRBD2
J gene: TRBJ2-3
CDR3 protein: CASNGRDGWTDTQYF
CDR3 DNA: TGTGCCAGCAATGGGAGGGACGGGTGGACAGATACGCAGTATTTT

CDR3 length: 11
clone size: -
V gene: TRBV6-5
D gene: -
J gene: TRBJ1-2
CDR3 protein: CASMTVYGYTF
CDR3 DNA: TGTGCCAGCATGACGGTGTATGGCTACACCTTC

CDR3 length: 13
clone size: many
V gene: TRBV5-1
D gene: TRBD1
J gene: TRBJ2-5
CDR3 protein: CASSLRQGETQYF
CDR3 DNA: TGCGCCAGCAGCTTGAGACAGGGAGAGACCCAGTACTTC

CDR3 length: 15
clone size: -
V gene: TRBV7-9
D gene: TRBD1
J gene: TRBJ2-3
CDR3 protein: CASSPGTGGSGTQYF
CDR3 DNA: TGTGCCAGCAGCCCGGGGACAGGGGGAAGCGGTACGCAGTATTTT

CDR3 length: 15
clone size: many
V gene: TRBV24-1
D gene: -
J gene: TRBJ1-4
CDR3 protein: CATSASRDRNEKLFF
CDR3 DNA: TGTGCCACCAGTGCAAGCAGGGACCGGAATGAAAAACTGTTTTTT

CDR3 length: 14
clone size: few
V gene: TRBV20-1
D gene: TRBD2
J gene: TRBJ2-3
CDR3 protein: CSQKAGGGTDTQYF
CDR3 DNA: TGCAGTCAAAAAGCGGGGGGGGGCACAGATACGCAGTATTTT

CDR3 length: 15
clone size: -
V gene: TRBV9
D gene: -
J gene: TRBJ2-3
CDR3 protein: CASSPQGPGRDTQYF
CDR3 DNA: TGTGCCAGCAGCCCCCAGGGTCCAGGTAGAGATACGCAGTATTTT